This record covers a single T cell receptor (beta chain). Its target is not known. This sample is part of a study of T cell clonotyping in hematopoietic cell transplantation. Notes on the study in general: At the given depth, recipient repertoires were over 97% de novo clonotypes. Graft donor and pretransplant recipient Inverse Simpson Index values predicted broader posttransplant TCR diversity.

Germline lookup yields CDR1 MGHRA and CDR2 YSYEKL. The CDR3 contains 18 residues. V shed 4 bases and J shed 2 bases, with 23 bases lying between them. Using immunoSEQ multiplex PCR, the repertoire was profiled, and TCRdb retains in-frame clones only, with some absent. The data show 20,000 to 25,000 clones, with roughly 88% seen just once and around 3.6% held by the top ten. Described time point: recipient sample about 28 days before transplant, after cytoreduction. Recipients were bled about 28 days pretransplant and at posttransplant days 30, 100, 180. The V gene is TRBV4-1, the J gene TRBJ2-5, with a weak D call TRBD1 (6 bases). The clonotype was recovered from a man younger than 35 with biphenotypic leukemia. Some clones in this sample may be carry-over from other donors' samples. This specimen consisted of peripheral blood mononuclear cells, obtained before stem cell transplant. Written as DNA, the CDR3 is TGCGCCAGCAGCCCTTACGCCGGAGCAGGGGTTGGGCAAGAGACCCAGTACTTC. It codes for CASSPYAGAGVGQETQYF.